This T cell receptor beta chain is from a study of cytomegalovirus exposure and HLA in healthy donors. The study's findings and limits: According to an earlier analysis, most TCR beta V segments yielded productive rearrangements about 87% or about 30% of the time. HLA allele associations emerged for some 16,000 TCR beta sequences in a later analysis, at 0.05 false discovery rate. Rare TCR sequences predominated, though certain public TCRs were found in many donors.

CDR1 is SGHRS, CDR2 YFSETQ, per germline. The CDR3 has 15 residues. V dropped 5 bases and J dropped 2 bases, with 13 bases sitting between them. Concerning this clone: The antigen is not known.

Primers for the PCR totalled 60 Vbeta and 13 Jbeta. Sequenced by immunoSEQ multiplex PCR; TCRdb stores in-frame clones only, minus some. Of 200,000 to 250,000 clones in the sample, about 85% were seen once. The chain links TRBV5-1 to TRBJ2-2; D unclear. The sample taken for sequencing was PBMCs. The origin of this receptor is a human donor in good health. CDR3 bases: TGCGCCAGCAGTCTTGGCCCGTCAAACACCGGGGAGCTGTTTTTT. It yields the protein CASSLGPSNTGELFF.